The rows below give T cell receptor beta chains drawn from one sample of a study of CD8 T cells in Susac syndrome. Each CDR3 protein is one row after TCRdb ran MiXCR on the immunoSEQ multiplex PCR reads. The table has around 150,000 distinct CDR3 sequences, around 95% seen once. The sequencing input was CD4+ T cells from PBMCs. The source is a human donor with Susac syndrome. CDR3s include the opening cysteine and the closing phenylalanine or tryptophan. A D gene is named only where the DNA matches it firmly. A row's size may be missing; if present it is once, few, many or a size class.

d_call j_call v_call cdr3_length clone_size cdr3_aa cdr3_nt
NA TRBJ2-5 TRBV21-1 14 NA CASSWAGRRETQYF TGTGCCAGCAGCTGGGCAGGGAGGAGAGAGACCCAGTACTTC
TRBD2 TRBJ2-3 TRBV27 17 once CASSWGTSGGPTDTQYF TGTGCCAGCAGTTGGGGGACTAGCGGGGGACCCACAGATACGCAGTATTTT
NA TRBJ2-3 TRBV30 17 NA CAWQRSSRGNFTDTQYF TGTGCCTGGCAACGGAGCTCTAGGGGGAATTTCACAGATACGCAGTATTTT
TRBD1 TRBJ1-1 TRBV5-6 14 NA CASVGQGAVTEAFF TGTGCCAGCGTCGGACAGGGGGCTGTCACTGAAGCTTTCTTT
NA TRBJ1-6 TRBV23-1 16 NA CASSQSPEAYNSPLHF TGCGCCAGCAGTCAATCCCCGGAGGCCTATAATTCACCCCTCCACTTT
TRBD2 TRBJ2-1 TRBV28 14 NA CASSLGEGLDEQFF TGTGCCAGCAGTCTTGGGGAGGGCCTCGATGAGCAGTTCTTC
NA TRBJ2-6 TRBV6-1 11 NA CASTHPNVLTF TGTGCCAGCACTCACCCGAACGTCCTGACTTTC
TRBD1 TRBJ2-7 TRBV4-1 16 NA CASSRLGQGAGDEQYF TGCGCCAGCAGTCGACTCGGACAGGGGGCAGGAGACGAGCAGTACTTC
NA TRBJ1-5 TRBV5-1 13 NA CASSLAVGQPQHF TGCGCCAGCAGCTTGGCGGTAGGTCAGCCCCAGCATTTT
NA TRBJ2-1 TRBV20-1 13 once CSARVRDYNEQFF TGCAGTGCTAGAGTAAGGGACTACAATGAGCAGTTCTTC
NA TRBJ2-1 TRBV4-1 15 NA CASSQDSSSGIRQFF TGCGCCAGCAGCCAAGATTCGTCCTCAGGGATAAGGCAGTTCTTC
NA TRBJ1-2 TRBV24-1 14 NA CATSDGTVNYGYTF TGTGCCACCAGTGATGGGACGGTCAACTATGGCTACACCTTC
NA TRBJ2-2 TRBV19 16 NA CASSIGQGTNTGELFF TGTGCCAGTAGTATAGGCCAGGGTACGAACACCGGGGAGCTGTTTTTT
NA TRBJ2-7 TRBV7-6 15 NA CASSPLGGQSYEQYF TGTGCCAGCAGCCCGCTCGGCGGACAGTCCTACGAGCAGTACTTC
TRBD2 TRBJ2-5 TRBV7-2 15 NA CASSVPLAGVETQYF TGTGCCAGCAGCGTCCCCTTAGCGGGGGTGGAGACCCAGTACTTC
NA TRBJ2-1 TRBV12-3/TRBV12-4 11 once CASSPGQQQFF TGTGCCAGCAGCCCAGGACAGCAGCAGTTCTTC